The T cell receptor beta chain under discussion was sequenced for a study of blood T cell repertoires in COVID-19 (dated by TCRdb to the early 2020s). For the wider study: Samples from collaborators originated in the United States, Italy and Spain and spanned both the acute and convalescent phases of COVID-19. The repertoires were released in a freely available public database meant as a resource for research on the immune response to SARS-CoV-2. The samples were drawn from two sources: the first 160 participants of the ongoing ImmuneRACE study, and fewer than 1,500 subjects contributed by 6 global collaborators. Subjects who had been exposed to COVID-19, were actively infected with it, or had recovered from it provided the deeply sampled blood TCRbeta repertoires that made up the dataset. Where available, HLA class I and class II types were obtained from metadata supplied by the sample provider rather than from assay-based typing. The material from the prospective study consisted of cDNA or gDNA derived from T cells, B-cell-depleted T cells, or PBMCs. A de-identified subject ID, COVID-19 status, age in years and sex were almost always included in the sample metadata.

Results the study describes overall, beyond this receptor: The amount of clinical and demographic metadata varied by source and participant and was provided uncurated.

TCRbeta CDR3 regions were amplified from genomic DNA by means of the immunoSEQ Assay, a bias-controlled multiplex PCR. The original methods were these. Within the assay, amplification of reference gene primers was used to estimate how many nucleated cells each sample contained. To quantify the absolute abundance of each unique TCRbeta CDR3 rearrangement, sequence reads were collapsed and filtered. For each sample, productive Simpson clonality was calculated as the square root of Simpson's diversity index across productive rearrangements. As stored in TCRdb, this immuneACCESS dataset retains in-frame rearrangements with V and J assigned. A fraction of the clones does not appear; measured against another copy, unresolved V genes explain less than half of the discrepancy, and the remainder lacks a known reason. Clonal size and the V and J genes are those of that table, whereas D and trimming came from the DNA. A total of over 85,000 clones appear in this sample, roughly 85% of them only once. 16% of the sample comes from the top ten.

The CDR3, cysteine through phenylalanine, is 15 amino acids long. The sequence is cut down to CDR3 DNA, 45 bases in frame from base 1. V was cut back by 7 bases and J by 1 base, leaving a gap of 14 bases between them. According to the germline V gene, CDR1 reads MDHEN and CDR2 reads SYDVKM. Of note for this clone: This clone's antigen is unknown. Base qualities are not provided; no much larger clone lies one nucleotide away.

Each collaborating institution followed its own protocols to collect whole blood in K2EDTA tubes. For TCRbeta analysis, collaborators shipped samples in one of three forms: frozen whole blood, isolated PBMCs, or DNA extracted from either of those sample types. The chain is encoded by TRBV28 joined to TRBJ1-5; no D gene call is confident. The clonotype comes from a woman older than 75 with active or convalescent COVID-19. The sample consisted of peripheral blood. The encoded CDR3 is CASKGWEDSNQPQHF. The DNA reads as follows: TGTGCCAGCAAGGGTTGGGAGGACAGCAATCAGCCCCAGCATTTT. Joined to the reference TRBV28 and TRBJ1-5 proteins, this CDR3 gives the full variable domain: DVKVTQSSRYLVKRTGEKVFLECVQDMDHENMFWYRQDPGLGLRLIYFSYDVKMKEKGDIPEGYSVSREKKERFSLILESASTNQTSMYLCASKGWEDSNQPQHFGDGTRLSIL.